Given below is one TCR beta chain in context. Its specificity is unknown. The PCR made use of 60 Vbeta and 13 Jbeta primers. The assay was immunoSEQ multiplex PCR, and TCRdb's table has in-frame clones only and misses some. Here the sample spans fewer than 150,000 clones, 80% being singletons. Despite likely unrecorded immune exposures, the donors were nominally healthy at the time of sampling. This CDR3 is built from 13 residues. V dropped 3 bases and J dropped 1 base, with 7 bases sitting between them. Germline assignment: CDR1 SNHLY and CDR2 FYNNEI. This entry belongs to a study of cytomegalovirus exposure and HLA in healthy donors. Whole-study findings and limits: The study recorded about 150 TCR beta chains that were cytomegalovirus-associated. There were some V segments, including TRBV6-2 and TRBV6-3, excluded as indistinguishable. Specificity for CMV antigens was confirmed in vitro for a few of the CMV-associated chains.

Material: PBMCs. This chain joins TRBV2 and TRBJ2-7; perhaps TRBD1 as D (5 bases). The receptor was isolated from a female donor in good health and CMV-seropositive. The CDR3 loop is CASSDRASYEQYF. CDR3 in DNA: TGTGCCAGCAGTGACAGGGCTTCCTACGAGCAGTACTTC.